This T cell receptor beta chain was identified in a study of shared clonotypes between healthy human individuals. Findings and caveats of the study: Clonotypes not shared had lower generation probabilities than those common to all four donors. Memory subsets had estimated richness that was generally smaller than that of naive subsets.

As handled by the study authors: ImmunoSEQ only sent back junction sequences with no quality scores, so filtering was done differently. Data came from immunoSEQ multiplex PCR; TCRdb stores just in-frame clones and leaves some out. V, J and clone size derive from that table, while D and trimming were established from the DNA sequence. The sample has 2 million to 2.5 million clones; more than 85% are singletons. A word on this clone: Its cognate antigen is unknown.

CDR3 length: 14 amino acids. Trimming left V 0 bases short and J 9 bases short, with 12 bases between. From germline, CDR1 is SEHNR and CDR2 FQNEAQ (reference sequence). This sequence was found in a man between 18 and 35 years old in good health. Some clones in this sample may be carry-over from other donors' samples. The chain couples TRBV7-9 to TRBJ2-1; no clear D gene. Sequences were obtained from naive CD4+ T cells from PBMCs. The subset: CD45RA+ positively selected. CDR3 protein: CASSLAPEFLEQFF. CDR3 nucleotides: TGTGCCAGCAGCTTAGCGCCAGAATTTCTTGAGCAGTTCTTC. Looking up the rest from reference TRBV7-9 and TRBJ2-1 gives the full variable domain: DTGVSQNPRHKITKRGQNVTFRCDPISEHNRLYWYRQTLGQGPEFLTYFQNEAQLEKSRLLSDRFSAERPKGSFSTLEIQRTEQGDSAMYLCASSLAPEFLEQFFGPGTRLTVL.